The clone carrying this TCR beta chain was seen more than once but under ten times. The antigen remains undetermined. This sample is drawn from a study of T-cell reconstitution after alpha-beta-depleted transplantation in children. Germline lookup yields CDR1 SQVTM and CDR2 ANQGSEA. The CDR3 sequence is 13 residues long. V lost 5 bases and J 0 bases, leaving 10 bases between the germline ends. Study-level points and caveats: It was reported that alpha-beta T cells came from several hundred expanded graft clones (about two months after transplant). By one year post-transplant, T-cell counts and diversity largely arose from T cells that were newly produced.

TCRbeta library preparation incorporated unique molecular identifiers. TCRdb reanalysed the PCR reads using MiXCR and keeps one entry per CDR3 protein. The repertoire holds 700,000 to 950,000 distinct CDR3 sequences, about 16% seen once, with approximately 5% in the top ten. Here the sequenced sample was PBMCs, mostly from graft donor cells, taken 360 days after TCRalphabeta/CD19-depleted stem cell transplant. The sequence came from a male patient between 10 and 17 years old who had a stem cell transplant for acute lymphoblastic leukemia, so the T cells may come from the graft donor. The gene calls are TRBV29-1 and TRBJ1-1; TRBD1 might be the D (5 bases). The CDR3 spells CSVSVGVNTEAFF. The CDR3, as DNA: TGCAGCGTTTCAGTAGGGGTGAACACTGAAGCTTTCTTT.